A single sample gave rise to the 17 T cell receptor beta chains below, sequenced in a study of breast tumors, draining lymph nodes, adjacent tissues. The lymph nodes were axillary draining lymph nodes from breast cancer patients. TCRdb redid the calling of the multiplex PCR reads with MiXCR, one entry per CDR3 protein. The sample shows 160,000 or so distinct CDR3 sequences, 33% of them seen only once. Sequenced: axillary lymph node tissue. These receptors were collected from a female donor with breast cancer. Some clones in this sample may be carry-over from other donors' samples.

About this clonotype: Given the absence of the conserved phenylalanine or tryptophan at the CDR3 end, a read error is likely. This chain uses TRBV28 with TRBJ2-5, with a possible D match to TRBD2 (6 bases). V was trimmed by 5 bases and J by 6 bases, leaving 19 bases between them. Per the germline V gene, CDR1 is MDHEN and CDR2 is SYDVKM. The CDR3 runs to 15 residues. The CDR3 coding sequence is TGTGCCAGCAGTGGGGCGGGAACAGGCAGAAAGACCCAGTACCTC. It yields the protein CASSGAGTGRKTQYL.

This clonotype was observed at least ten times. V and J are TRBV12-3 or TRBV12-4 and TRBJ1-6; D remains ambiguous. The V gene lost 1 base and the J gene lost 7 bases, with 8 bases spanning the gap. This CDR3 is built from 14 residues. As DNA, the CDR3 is TGTGCCAGCAGTTTAGTGGCGGGGAATTCACCCCTCCACTTT. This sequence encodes CASSLVAGNSPLHF.

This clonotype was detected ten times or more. The DNA for the CDR3 is TGTGCCAGCAGTACCCTCGGGGGTTCGAGGAATGAGCAGTTCTTC. It encodes CASSTLGGSRNEQFF. The chain uses TRBV6-4 and TRBJ2-1; weak D call: TRBD2 (6 bases). V dropped 5 bases and J dropped 7 bases, with 18 bases sitting between them. Germline-derived CDR1 and CDR2 are MRHNA and SNTAGT. CDR3 length: 15 residues.

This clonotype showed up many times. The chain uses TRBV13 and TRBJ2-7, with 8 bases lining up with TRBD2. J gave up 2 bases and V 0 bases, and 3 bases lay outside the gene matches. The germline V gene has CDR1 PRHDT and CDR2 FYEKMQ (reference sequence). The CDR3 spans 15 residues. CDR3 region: CASSLGRGGPYEQYF. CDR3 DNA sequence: TGTGCCAGCAGCTTAGGCCGCGGGGGGCCCTACGAGCAGTACTTC.

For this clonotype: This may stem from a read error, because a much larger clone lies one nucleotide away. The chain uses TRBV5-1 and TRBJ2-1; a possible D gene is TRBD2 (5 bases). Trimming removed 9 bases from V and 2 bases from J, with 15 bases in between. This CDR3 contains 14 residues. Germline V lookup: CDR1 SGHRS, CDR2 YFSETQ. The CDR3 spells CATLLDGTYNEQFF. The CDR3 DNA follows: TGCGCCACCCTCCTCGACGGGACCTACAATGAGCAGTTCTTC.

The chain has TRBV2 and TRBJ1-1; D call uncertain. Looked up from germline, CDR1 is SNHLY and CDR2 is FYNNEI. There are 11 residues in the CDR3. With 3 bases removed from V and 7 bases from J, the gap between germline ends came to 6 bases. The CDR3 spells CASSESNEAFF. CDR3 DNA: TGTGCCAGCAGTGAGTCAAATGAAGCTTTCTTT.

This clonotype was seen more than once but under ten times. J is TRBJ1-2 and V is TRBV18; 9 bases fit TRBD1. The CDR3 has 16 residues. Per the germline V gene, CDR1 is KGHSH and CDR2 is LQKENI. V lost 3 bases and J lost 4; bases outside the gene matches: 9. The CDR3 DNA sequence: TGTGCCAGCTCACCCGAGAACCGGACAGGGGCCTATGGCTACACCTTC. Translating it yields CASSPENRTGAYGYTF.

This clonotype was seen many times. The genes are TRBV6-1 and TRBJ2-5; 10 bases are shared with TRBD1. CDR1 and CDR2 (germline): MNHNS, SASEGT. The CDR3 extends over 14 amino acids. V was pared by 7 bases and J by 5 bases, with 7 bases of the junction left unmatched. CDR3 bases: TGTGCCAGCAACCGGGACAGGGGTTCCGAGACCCAGTACTTC. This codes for CASNRDRGSETQYF.

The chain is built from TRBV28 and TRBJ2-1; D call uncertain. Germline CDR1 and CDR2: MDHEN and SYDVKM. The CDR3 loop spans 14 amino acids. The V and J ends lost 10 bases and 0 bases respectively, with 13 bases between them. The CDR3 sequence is CATMDGYSYNEQFF. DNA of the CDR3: TGTGCCACCATGGACGGCTACTCCTACAATGAGCAGTTCTTC. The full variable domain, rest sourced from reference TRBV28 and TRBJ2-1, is DVKVTQSSRYLVKRTGEKVFLECVQDMDHENMFWYRQDPGLGLRLIYFSYDVKMKEKGDIPEGYSVSREKKERFSLILESASTNQTSMYLCATMDGYSYNEQFFGPGTRLTVL.

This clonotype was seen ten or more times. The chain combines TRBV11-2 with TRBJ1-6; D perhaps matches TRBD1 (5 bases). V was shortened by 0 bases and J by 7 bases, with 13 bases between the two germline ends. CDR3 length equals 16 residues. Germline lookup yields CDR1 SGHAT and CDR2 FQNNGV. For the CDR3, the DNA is TGTGCCAGCAGCTTAGAAGGAAGGGGAGTGAATTCACCCCTCCACTTT. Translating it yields CASSLEGRGVNSPLHF.

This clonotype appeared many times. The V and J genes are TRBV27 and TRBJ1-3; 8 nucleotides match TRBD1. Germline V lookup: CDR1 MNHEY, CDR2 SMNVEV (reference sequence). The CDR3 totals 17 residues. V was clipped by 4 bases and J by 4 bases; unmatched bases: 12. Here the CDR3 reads CASSSLSHTGGGNTIYF. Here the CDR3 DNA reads TGTGCCAGCAGTTCCCTAAGCCATACAGGGGGGGGAAACACCATATATTTT.

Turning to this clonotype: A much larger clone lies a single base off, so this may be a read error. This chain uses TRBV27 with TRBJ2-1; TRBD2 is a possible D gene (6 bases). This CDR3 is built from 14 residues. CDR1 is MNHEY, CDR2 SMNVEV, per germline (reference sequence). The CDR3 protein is CASSLERANNEQSF. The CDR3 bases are TGTGCCAGCAGTCTGGAGCGGGCTAACAATGAGCAGTCCTTC.

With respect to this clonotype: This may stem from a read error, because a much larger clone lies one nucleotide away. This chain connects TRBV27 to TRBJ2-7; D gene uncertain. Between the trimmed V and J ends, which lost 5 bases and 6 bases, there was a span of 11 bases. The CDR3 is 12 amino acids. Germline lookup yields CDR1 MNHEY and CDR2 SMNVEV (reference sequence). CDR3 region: CASSRSLGEQYF. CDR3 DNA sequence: TGTGCCAGCAGTAGATCACTTGGCGAGCAGTACTTC.

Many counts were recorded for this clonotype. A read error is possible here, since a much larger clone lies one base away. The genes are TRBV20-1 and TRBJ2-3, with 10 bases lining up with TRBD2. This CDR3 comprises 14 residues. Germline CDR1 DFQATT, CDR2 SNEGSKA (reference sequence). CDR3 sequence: CSATSGVSTATQYF. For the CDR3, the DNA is TGCAGTGCAACTAGCGGGGTTAGCACAGCTACGCAGTATTTT.

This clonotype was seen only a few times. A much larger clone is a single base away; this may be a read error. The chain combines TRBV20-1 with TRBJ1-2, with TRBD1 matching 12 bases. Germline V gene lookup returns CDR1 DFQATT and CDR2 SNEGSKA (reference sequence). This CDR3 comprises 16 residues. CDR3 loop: CSARGQGAVTNYAYTF. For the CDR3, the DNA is TGCAGTGCTAGGGGACAGGGGGCCGTTACTAACTATGCCTACACCTTC.

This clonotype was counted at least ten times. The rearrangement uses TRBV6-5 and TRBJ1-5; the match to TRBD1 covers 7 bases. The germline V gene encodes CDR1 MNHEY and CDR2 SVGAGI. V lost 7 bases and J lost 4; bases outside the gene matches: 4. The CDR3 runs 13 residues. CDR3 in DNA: TGTGCCAGCACCAGGGGGGGAAATCAGCCCCAGCATTTT. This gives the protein CASTRGGNQPQHF.

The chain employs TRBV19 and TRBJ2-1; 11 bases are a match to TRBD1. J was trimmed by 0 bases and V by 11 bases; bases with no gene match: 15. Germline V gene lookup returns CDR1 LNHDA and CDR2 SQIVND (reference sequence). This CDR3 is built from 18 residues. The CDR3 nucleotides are TGTGCCTGGAGTCGGGACAGGGGGGGGCCGAGCTCCTACAATGAGCAGTTCTTC. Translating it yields CAWSRDRGGPSSYNEQFF.